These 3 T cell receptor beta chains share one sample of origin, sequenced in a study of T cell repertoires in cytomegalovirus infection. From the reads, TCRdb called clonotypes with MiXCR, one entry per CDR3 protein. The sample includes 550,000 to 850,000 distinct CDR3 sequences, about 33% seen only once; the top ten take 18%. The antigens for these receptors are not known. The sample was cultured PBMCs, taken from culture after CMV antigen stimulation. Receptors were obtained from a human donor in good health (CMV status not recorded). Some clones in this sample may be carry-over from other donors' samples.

The CDR3 reads CASSLVGRGLSYEQYF. The CDR3 bases are TGTGCCAGCAGCTTAGTGGGCAGGGGTCTATCCTACGAGCAGTACTTC. The V call is TRBV7-8, the J call TRBJ2-7; D possibly corresponds to TRBD1 (6 bases). Germline V lookup: CDR1 SGHVS, CDR2 FQNEAQ. This CDR3 region has 16 residues. The germline V and J ends were trimmed by 1 base and 1 base, with 14 bases remaining between them.

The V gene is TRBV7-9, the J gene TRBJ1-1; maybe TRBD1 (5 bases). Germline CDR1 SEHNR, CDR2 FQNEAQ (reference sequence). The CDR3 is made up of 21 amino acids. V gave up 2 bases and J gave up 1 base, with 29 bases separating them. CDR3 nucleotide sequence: TGTGCCAGCAGCTTACTGGCCCTGCTGCCCTTCAAGCGCGGGGGGAACACTGAAGCTTTCTTT. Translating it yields CASSLLALLPFKRGGNTEAFF.

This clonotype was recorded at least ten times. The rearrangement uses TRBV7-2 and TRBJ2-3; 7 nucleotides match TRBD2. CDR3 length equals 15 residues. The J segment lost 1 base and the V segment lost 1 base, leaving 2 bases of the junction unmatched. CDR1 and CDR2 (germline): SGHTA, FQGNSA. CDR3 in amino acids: CASSLGTSGTDTQYF. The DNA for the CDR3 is TGTGCCAGCAGCTTAGGAACTAGCGGCACAGATACGCAGTATTTT.